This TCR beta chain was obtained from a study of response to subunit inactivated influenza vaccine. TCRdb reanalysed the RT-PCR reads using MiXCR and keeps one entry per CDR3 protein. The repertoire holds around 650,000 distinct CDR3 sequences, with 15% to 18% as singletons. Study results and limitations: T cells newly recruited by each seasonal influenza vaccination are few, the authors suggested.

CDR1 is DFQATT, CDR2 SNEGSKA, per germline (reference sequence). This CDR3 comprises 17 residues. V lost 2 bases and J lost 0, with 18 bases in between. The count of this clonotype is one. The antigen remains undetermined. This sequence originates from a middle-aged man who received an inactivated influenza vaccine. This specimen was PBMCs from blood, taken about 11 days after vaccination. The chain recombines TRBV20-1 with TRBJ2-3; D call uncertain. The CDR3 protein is CSARSPLFGDSTDTQYF. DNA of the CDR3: TGCAGTGCTAGATCCCCCCTTTTTGGGGATAGCACAGATACGCAGTATTTT.